This T cell receptor beta chain was profiled in a study of T cell responses to AZD1222 COVID-19 vaccine. TCRdb's copy holds only in-frame clones and misses some; the assay was immunoSEQ multiplex PCR. The top ten hold 4% to 5.5% of the sample, which has 120,000 or so clones, roughly 88% seen once. Germline CDR1 and CDR2: LNHNV and YYDKDF (reference sequence). The CDR3 is 15 residues long. V gave up 0 bases and J gave up 6 bases, with 11 bases separating them. This receptor was obtained from an adult in good health. The sample in question was peripheral blood, obtained on day 0 of MenACWY control vaccination. The chain joins TRBV15 to TRBJ1-4; D unresolved. CDR3 DNA: TGTGCCACCAGCAGAGATATGGGGTTCGATGAAAAACTGTTTTTT. As protein: CATSRDMGFDEKLFF.